The 15 T cell receptor beta chains below were found in one sample sequenced in a study of glioma-infiltrating T cells after dendritic cell vaccination. Libraries were prepared by immunoSEQ multiplex PCR; TCRdb keeps only in-frame clonotypes and omits some of them. The sample carries some 87,000 clones, roughly 84% recorded once. The sequenced sample was blood, obtained before dendritic cell vaccination. These receptors all stem from a human donor with glioblastoma.

The V gene is TRBV6-5, the J gene TRBJ2-7, with 8 bases that match TRBD1. The ends lost 8 bases at V and 3 bases at J; junction bases unmatched: 9. Germline values: CDR1 MNHEY, CDR2 SVGAGI. CDR3 length: 14 amino acids. The CDR3 DNA is TGTGCCAGCCGGGAGCAGGGGGCCTTCTACGAGCAGTACTTC. It translates to CASREQGAFYEQYF.

This clone came up once. The CDR3 coding sequence is TGTGCCAGCTCACCACCGCGGCGGGGGATGGAGACCCAGTACTTC. It is translated as CASSPPRRGMETQYF. The gene calls are TRBV18 and TRBJ2-5, with 7 bases matching TRBD2. This CDR3 is 15 amino acids long. The V segment lost 0 bases and the J segment 5 bases; nucleotides outside the gene matches: 6. Germline CDR1 reads KGHSH; CDR2 reads LQKENI.

The sample holds one count of this clone. The chain links TRBV2 to TRBJ1-1, with D maybe TRBD1 (5 bases). Looked up from germline, CDR1 is SNHLY and CDR2 is FYNNEI. The germline V and J ends were trimmed by 6 bases and 1 base, with 21 bases remaining between them. The CDR3 loop spans 17 amino acids. The CDR3 coding sequence is TGTGCCAGCAGGGGGCCTGGCGAGGCAGCCCGGAACACTGAAGCTTTCTTT. Residues: CASRGPGEAARNTEAFF.

This clone has just one count. V is TRBV5-1 and J is TRBJ2-2; 7 nucleotides align to TRBD1. Germline V gene data show CDR1 as SGHRS and CDR2 as YFSETQ. The V segment lost 6 bases and the J segment 7 bases; nucleotides outside the gene matches: 12. The CDR3 loop spans 15 amino acids. CDR3 coding DNA: TGCGCCAGCACCTTCCTGGGACAGAAAATCGGGGAGCTGTTTTTT. Encoded protein: CASTFLGQKIGELFF.

This clone was detected only a few times. This chain connects TRBV7-2 to TRBJ2-7; D gene ambiguous. Trimming left V 2 bases short and J 0 bases short, with 8 bases between. This CDR3 contains 14 residues. Germline CDR1 reads SGHTA; CDR2 reads FQGNSA. The CDR3 nucleotides are TGTGCCAGCAGCTTACGTACTTCCTCCTACGAGCAGTACTTC. Amino acid sequence: CASSLRTSSYEQYF.

The CDR3 DNA reads TGTGCCAGCAGTTTCGGGACAGACGACCCCGGCTACACCTTC. Protein sequence: CASSFGTDDPGYTF. This rearrangement joins TRBV27 to TRBJ1-2, with 7 bases fitting TRBD1. V shed 3 bases, J shed 8 bases, and the junction held 9 bases outside the gene matches. Germline CDR1 MNHEY, CDR2 SMNVEV (reference sequence). The CDR3 length is 14 residues.

The V and J genes are TRBV5-4 and TRBJ2-2, with 12 nucleotides matching TRBD1. There are 16 residues in the CDR3. Germline CDR1 reads SGHNT; CDR2 reads YYREEE (reference sequence). The trim removed 4 bases at V and 4 bases at J, leaving 5 bases unmatched. The CDR3 coding sequence is TGTGCCAGCAGCGCGGGACAGGGGGCTGTCACCGGGGAGCTGTTTTTT. This encodes CASSAGQGAVTGELFF.

The chain has TRBV14 and TRBJ2-3; D is perhaps TRBD1 (5 bases). The germline V gene has CDR1 SGHDN and CDR2 FVKESK. This CDR3 has 17 residues. V lost 4 bases, J lost 6 bases, and 23 bases lay in between. CDR3 region: CASSPFQGRPKGDTQYF. CDR3 bases: TGTGCCAGCAGCCCCTTTCAGGGCAGGCCCAAGGGGGATACGCAGTATTTT.

The chain uses TRBV19 and TRBJ2-3; 9 bases line up with TRBD2. Germline values: CDR1 LNHDA, CDR2 SQIVND (reference sequence). The CDR3 runs to 16 residues. With V trimmed by 3 bases and J by 3 bases, 7 bases remained unmatched. CDR3 sequence reads: CASSMNAGGPTDTQYF. The CDR3, as DNA: TGTGCCAGTAGTATGAATGCGGGGGGGCCAACAGATACGCAGTATTTT.

The chain combines TRBV5-4 with TRBJ2-2; the D gene is possibly TRBD1 (6 bases). With 2 bases removed from V and 3 bases from J, the gap between germline ends came to 11 bases. The CDR3 contains 15 residues. Per the germline V gene, CDR1 is SGHNT and CDR2 is YYREEE (reference sequence). The CDR3 DNA is TGTGCCAGCAGCTTCCAACAGGGTGACACCGGGGAGCTGTTTTTT. Translating it yields CASSFQQGDTGELFF. Full variable domain (rest looked up from reference TRBV5-4 and TRBJ2-2): ETGVTQSPTHLIKTRGQQVTLRCSSQSGHNTVSWYQQALGQGPQFIFQYYREEENGRGNFPPRFSGLQFPNYSSELNVNALELDDSALYLCASSFQQGDTGELFFGEGSRLTVL.

V is TRBV7-2 and J is TRBJ2-7, with 12 bases identical to TRBD1. The CDR3 contains 17 residues. Trimming at V came to 6 bases and at J to 3 bases, leaving 12 bases not matched to a gene. The germline V gene has CDR1 SGHTA and CDR2 FQGNSA. The CDR3 reads CASRRSGTGGAFYEQYF. DNA for the CDR3: TGTGCCAGCAGACGATCCGGGACAGGGGGCGCTTTCTACGAGCAGTACTTC.

The rearrangement joins TRBV7-2 to TRBJ2-5; 7 nucleotides line up with TRBD1. Per germline, CDR1 SGHTA and CDR2 FQGNSA. This CDR3 is built from 15 residues. V shed 5 bases and J 1 base; nucleotides not matched to a gene: 7. CDR3 DNA: TGTGCCAGCAGCGGGCAAGCAGGGGGCCAAGAGACCCAGTACTTC. This gives the protein CASSGQAGGQETQYF.

This clone was observed a single time. V and J are TRBV5-6 and TRBJ2-3, with D possibly being TRBD2 (5 bases). Deletions cut 4 bases from V and 4 bases from J, with 19 bases between. The CDR3 is 16 amino acids. The germline gives CDR1 SGHDT, CDR2 YYEEEE. The CDR3 loop reads CASSLRVSESADTQYF. The CDR3 nucleotides read TGTGCCAGCAGCCTGAGGGTGTCCGAAAGCGCAGATACGCAGTATTTT.

Details on this clone: A read error may produce the germline difference seen at one junction end. The CDR3 sequence: CASSTWSRTVTQYF. CDR3 DNA: TGTGCCAGTAGTACCTGGTCCCGGACAGTTACGCAGTATTTT. The rearrangement links TRBV19 to TRBJ2-3; D possibly corresponds to TRBD1 (6 bases). The CDR3 extends over 14 amino acids. CDR1 is LNHDA, CDR2 SQIVND, per germline (reference sequence).

V is TRBV19 and J is TRBJ1-5; a possible D gene is TRBD1 (6 bases). V was trimmed by 7 bases and J by 5 bases, leaving 9 bases between them. CDR1 LNHDA and CDR2 SQIVND come from the germline V gene (reference sequence). The CDR3 runs 12 residues. The CDR3 loop reads CASTDRYQPQHF. CDR3 in DNA: TGTGCCAGTACTGACAGGTATCAGCCCCAGCATTTT.